This T cell receptor beta chain was found in a study of regulatory T cells in long-lasting Graves disease. Arm-PCR of CDR3 regions and iRepertoire HTBI primers were used to build TCR beta libraries. TCRdb recomputed calls from the multiplex PCR reads with MiXCR, one row per CDR3 protein. The sample holds approximately 470,000 distinct CDR3 sequences, 15% to 20% seen once. Note on this clonotype: The final CDR3 position lacks the conserved phenylalanine or tryptophan, pointing to a likely read error.

Time point reported: newly diagnosed GD, antithyroid drugs for less than 3 months. Construction of the TCR library relied on RNA isolated from PBMCs. Patients came from an endocrinology department in Xi'an, China. V dropped 6 bases and J dropped 5 bases, with 11 bases sitting between them. CDR1 is MNHEY and CDR2 is SVGEGT in the germline V gene. The CDR3 totals 13 residues. The sample was also reused in another study, on T cells in Graves' hyperthyroidism and ophthalmopathy. That paper states: The primer set for the first-round RT-PCR of the TCR CDR3 was HTBI.

The sequence came from a man in his forties with Graves disease. The chain couples TRBV6-2 or TRBV6-3 to TRBJ1-5, with no clear D. The material was peripheral blood mononuclear cells (PBMCs), obtained at new diagnosis, from a patient treated with antithyroid drugs. Here the CDR3 DNA reads TGTGCCAGCAGCCCGGTCTCCCATCAGCCCCAGCATTCT. Residues: CASSPVSHQPQHS.